This entry features one T cell receptor beta chain sequence. This clone was seen only a few times. Its antigen remains unidentified. No qualities accompany the bases; no much larger clone lies one base away. Each collaborating institution followed its own protocols to collect whole blood in K2EDTA tubes. For TCRbeta analysis, collaborators shipped samples in one of three forms: frozen whole blood, isolated PBMCs, or DNA extracted from either of those sample types. This entry belongs to a study of blood T cell repertoires in COVID-19 (dated by TCRdb to 2018 to 2021). About the investigation overall: Collaborator samples came from the United States, Italy and Spain and covered acute and convalescent phases of COVID-19. The material from the prospective study consisted of cDNA or gDNA derived from T cells, B-cell-depleted T cells, or PBMCs. The dataset comprised deeply sampled blood TCRbeta repertoires from subjects exposed to, actively infected with, or recovered from COVID-19. The repertoires were released in a freely available public database intended as a resource for research on the immune response to SARS-CoV-2. The samples were drawn from two sources: the first 160 participants of the ongoing ImmuneRACE study, and 1,000 to 1,500 subjects contributed by 6 global collaborators. The sample metadata nearly always contained a de-identified subject ID, COVID-19 status, age in years and sex. Where available, HLA class I and class II types were taken from metadata supplied by the sample provider and were not determined by assay-based typing.

The CDR3, from cysteine to phenylalanine, totals 13 residues. The retained sequence is limited to the CDR3, 39 bases, with the frame set at the first base. V lost 1 base and J lost 6 bases, and the count of bases not matched to a germline gene is 2. Per the germline V gene (reference sequence), LNHDA is the CDR1 and SQIVND is the CDR2. General study outcomes and caveats: The quantity of clinical and demographic metadata differed by source and by participant and was supplied without curation.

TCRbeta CDR3 regions were amplified from genomic DNA by means of the immunoSEQ Assay, a bias-controlled multiplex PCR. The study's own analysis went as follows. Within the assay, amplification of reference gene primers was used to estimate how many nucleated cells each sample contained. To quantify the absolute abundance of each unique TCRbeta CDR3 rearrangement, sequence reads were collapsed and filtered. For each sample, productive Simpson clonality was calculated by taking the square root of Simpson's diversity index across productive rearrangements. The clones in this table, taken by TCRdb from immuneACCESS, are in-frame only. Not every clone is retained; where verified, under half of the shortfall comes from an unresolved V gene, and the cause of the rest is unknown. That table gives V, J and clone size, and the DNA gave D and trimming. In this sample the table shows under 300,000 clones, about four fifths of which occur a single time. The ten biggest clones cover 5.7% of the sample.

The chain links TRBV19 with TRBJ1-1; 7 junctional bases match TRBD1. The material sequenced was peripheral blood. The receptor's source is a man older than 75 with acute or convalescent COVID-19. The CDR3 corresponds to CASSIVGTAEAFF. The bases are TGTGCCAGTAGTATAGTAGGGACAGCTGAAGCTTTCTTT.